The 10 T cell receptor beta chains presented below share a single source sample, sequenced in a study of CD8+ T cells in alopecia areata. Cells from pooled cutaneous lymph nodes were sorted by CD4, CD8alpha, NKG2D, NKG2ACE and other markers. Isolated RNA was reverse transcribed into cDNA used as the sequencing template. TCRdb keeps only in-frame clones here, not all; method: immunoSEQ multiplex PCR. The profile covers more than 250,000 clones, none occurring a single time. The sequencing sample was made of CD4+ T cells sorted from a lymph node. The receptors shown here come from a C3H/HeJ mouse with alopecia areata. The mouse line has the MHC haplotype H2-k.

Remarks on this clone: Gene names and germline refer to mouse. The CDR3 end is not reached by the read, which stops 4 residues before it; the germline J gene fills it in. The rearrangement uses TRBV5 and TRBJ1-1; tentative D call: TRBD1 (6 bases). CDR1 is LGHNA and CDR2 is YNLKQL in the germline V gene (reference sequence). The CDR3 spans 14 residues. The sequenced CDR3 bases are TGTGCCAGCAGCCAAGAACTGGGGGGGCGA. It encodes CASSQELGGR. The entire CDR3 protein reads CASSQELGGREVFF.

This clone was found a few times. Germline and genes: mouse. The read ends 4 residues before the CDR3 terminus; that terminus is restored from the germline J gene. The V gene is TRBV1, the J gene TRBJ2-5; maybe TRBD1 (6 bases). Germline V gene lookup returns CDR1 NSQYPW and CDR2 LRSPGD (reference sequence). This CDR3 comprises 13 residues. The part of the CDR3 DNA that was read is TGCACCTGCAGTCCAGGGGAGAGAGAC. Its translation is CTCSPGERD. The complete CDR3 sequence is CTCSPGERDTQYF. Full variable domain (missing parts from reference TRBV1 and TRBJ2-5): VTLLEQNPRWRLVPRGQAVNLRCILKNSQYPWMSWYQQDLQKQLQWLFTLRSPGDKEVKSLPGADYLATRVTDTELRLQVANMSQGRTLYCTCSPGERDTQYFGPGTRLLVL.

About this clone: Genes here carry mouse names. The read finishes 4 residues shy of the CDR3 end, and the germline J gene is used to complete it. The chain combines TRBV19 with TRBJ2-3, with TRBD1 as a possible D gene (7 bases). The germline V gene encodes CDR1 FNHDT and CDR2 SITEND (reference sequence). The CDR3 is 16 amino acids. The germline V and J ends were trimmed by 1 base and 0 bases, with 12 bases remaining between them. The CDR3 protein is CASSIRKGASAETLYF. The sequenced CDR3 bases are TGTGCCAGCAGTATAAGGAAGGGGGCTAGTGCAGAA.

A remark on this clone: Mouse gene names and germline throughout. The CDR3 end falls 4 residues outside the read, so it is completed with the germline J gene. The chain combines TRBV13-2 with TRBJ2-5; the D gene is possibly TRBD1 (6 bases). The length of the CDR3 is 15 residues. Germline V lookup: CDR1 NNHNN, CDR2 SYGAGS (reference sequence). V shed 3 bases and J shed 0 bases, with 11 bases lying between them. This chain's CDR3 is CASGGDKFNQDTQYF. The CDR3 DNA, read in part, is TGTGCCAGCGGTGGGGACAAATTTAACCAAGAC.

This clone has a handful of counts. Here the gene names and germline are mouse. Read sequence stops 4 residues before the CDR3 end, and the germline J gene provides the missing end. The chain employs TRBV13-2 and TRBJ1-1; D not resolved. V shed 0 bases and J shed 1 base, with 4 bases lying between them. This CDR3 comprises 13 residues. CDR1 NNHNN and CDR2 SYGAGS come from the germline V gene (reference sequence). The CDR3 reads CASGDARNTEVFF. CDR3 bases read: TGTGCCAGCGGTGATGCCAGAAACACA.

This clone was counted ten times or more. These gene names are mouse names. With the read ending 4 residues before the CDR3 end, the germline J gene is used to fill in that end. The same CDR3 is also encoded by other DNA sequences in this sample. The chain recombines TRBV13-1 with TRBJ2-3; TRBD2 matches at 13 bases. This CDR3 has 14 amino acids. The V segment lost 5 bases and the J segment 4 bases; nucleotides outside the gene matches: 1. Germline CDR1 is NSHNY and CDR2 is SYGAGN. CDR3 DNA (partial): TGTGCCAGCAGGGACTGGGGGGGCACAGAA. Protein sequence: CASRDWGGTE. The full CDR3 reads CASRDWGGTETLYF.

On this clone: Any gene name here is a mouse gene name. The read finishes 4 residues shy of the CDR3 end, and the germline J gene is used to complete it. This sample includes further DNA sequences coding for the same CDR3. This sequence joins TRBV5 and TRBJ2-5; 7 bases agree with TRBD1. V lost 5 bases and J lost 2; bases outside the gene matches: 1. The CDR3 is 13 amino acids. Germline-derived CDR1 and CDR2 are LGHNA and YNLKQL (reference sequence). CDR3 DNA, as far as it was read: TGTGCCAGCAGCAGGGACAGCCAAGAC. Translation gives CASSRDSQD. The full CDR3 protein is CASSRDSQDTQYF.

The table lists this clone with a few counts. Gene labels here are mouse ones. The DNA ends 4 residues before the CDR3 does, and the rest of the CDR3 is filled in from the germline J gene. The rearrangement uses TRBV1 and TRBJ2-4, with 7 bases aligning to TRBD1. The CDR3 has 13 residues. With 6 bases clipped from V and 2 bases from J, the junction kept 2 bases outside the gene matches. CDR1 is NSQYPW, CDR2 LRSPGD, per germline (reference sequence). The covered CDR3 bases are TGCACCTGCAGCGACAGGGTTCAAAAC. It is translated as CTCSDRVQN. The whole CDR3 sequence is CTCSDRVQNTLYF.

This clone was found a few times. These gene names are mouse names. The read ends 4 residues shy of where the CDR3 ends; the end is completed using the germline J gene. The chain has TRBV19 and TRBJ2-5, with unresolved D. V dropped 4 bases and J dropped 3 bases, with 9 bases sitting between them. The CDR3 sequence is 13 residues long. Per germline, CDR1 FNHDT and CDR2 SITEND (reference sequence). CDR3 DNA, as far as it was read: TGTGCCAGCAGTGACAAGGTTCAAGAC. It encodes CASSDKVQD. The full CDR3 reads CASSDKVQDTQYF.

This clone has a count of ten or more. The genes are named according to mouse. Other DNA sequences in the same sample also yield this CDR3. Partial CDR3 DNA: TGTGCCAGCAGTATTCGGGACAGCTCCTAT. It encodes CASSIRDSSY. The whole CDR3 protein reads CASSIRDSSYEQYF. V gene TRBV19 combines with J gene TRBJ2-7, with 7 bases fitting TRBD1. The CDR3 extends 4 residues past the end of the read, so its final part is completed from the germline J gene. J gave up 0 bases and V 2 bases, and 2 bases lay outside the gene matches. Germline lookup yields CDR1 FNHDT and CDR2 SITEND (reference sequence). The CDR3 extends over 14 amino acids.